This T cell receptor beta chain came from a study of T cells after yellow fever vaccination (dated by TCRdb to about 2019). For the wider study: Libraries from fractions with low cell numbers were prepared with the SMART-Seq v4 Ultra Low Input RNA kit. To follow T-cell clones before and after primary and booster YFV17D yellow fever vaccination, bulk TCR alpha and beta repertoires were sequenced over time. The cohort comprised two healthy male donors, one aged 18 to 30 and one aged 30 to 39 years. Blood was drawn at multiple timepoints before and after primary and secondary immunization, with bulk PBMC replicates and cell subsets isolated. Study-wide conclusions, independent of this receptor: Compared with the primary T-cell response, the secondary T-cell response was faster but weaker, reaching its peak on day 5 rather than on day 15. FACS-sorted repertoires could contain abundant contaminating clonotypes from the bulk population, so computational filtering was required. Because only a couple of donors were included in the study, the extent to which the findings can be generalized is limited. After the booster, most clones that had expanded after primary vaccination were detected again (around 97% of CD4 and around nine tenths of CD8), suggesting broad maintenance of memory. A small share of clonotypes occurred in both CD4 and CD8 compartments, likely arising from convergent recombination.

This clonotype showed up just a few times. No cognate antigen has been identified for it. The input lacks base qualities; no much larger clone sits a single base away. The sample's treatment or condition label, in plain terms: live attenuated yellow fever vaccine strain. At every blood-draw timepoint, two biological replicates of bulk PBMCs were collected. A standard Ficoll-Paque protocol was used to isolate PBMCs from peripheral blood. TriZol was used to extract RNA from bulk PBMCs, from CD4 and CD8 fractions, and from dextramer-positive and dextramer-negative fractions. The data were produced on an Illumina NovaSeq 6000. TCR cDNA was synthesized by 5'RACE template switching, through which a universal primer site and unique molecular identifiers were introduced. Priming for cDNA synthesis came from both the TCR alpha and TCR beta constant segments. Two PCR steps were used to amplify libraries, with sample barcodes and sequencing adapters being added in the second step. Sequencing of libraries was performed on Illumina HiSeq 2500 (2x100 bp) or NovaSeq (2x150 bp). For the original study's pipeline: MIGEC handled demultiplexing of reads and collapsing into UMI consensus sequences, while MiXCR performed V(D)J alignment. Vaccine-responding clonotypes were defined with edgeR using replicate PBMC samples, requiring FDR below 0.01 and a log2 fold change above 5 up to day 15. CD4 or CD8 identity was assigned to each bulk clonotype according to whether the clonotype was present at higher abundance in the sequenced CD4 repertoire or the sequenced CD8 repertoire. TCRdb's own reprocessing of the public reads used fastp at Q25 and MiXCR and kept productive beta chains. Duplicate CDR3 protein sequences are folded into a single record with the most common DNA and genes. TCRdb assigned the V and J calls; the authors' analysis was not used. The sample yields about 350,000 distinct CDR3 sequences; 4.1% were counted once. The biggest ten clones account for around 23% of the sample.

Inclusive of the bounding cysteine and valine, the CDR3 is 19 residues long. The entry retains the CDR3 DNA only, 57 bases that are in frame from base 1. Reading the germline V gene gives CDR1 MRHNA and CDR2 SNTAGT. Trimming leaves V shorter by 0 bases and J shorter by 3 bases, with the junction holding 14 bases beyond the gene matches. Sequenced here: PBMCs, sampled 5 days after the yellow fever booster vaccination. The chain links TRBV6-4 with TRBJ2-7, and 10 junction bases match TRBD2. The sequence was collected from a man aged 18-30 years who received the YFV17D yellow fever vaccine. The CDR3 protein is CASSDSSLAGAHLVYEQYV. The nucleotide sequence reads TGTGCCAGCAGTGACTCGAGCCTAGCGGGGGCCCACCTTGTCTACGAGCAGTACGTC.